This TCR beta chain comes out of a study of blood T cells in healthy people across ages (dated by TCRdb to 2013 to 2016). Study-level background: In model experiments, template switching captured roughly one uniquely barcoded TCR beta cDNA molecule for every two T cells. Using deep sequencing normalized with unique cDNA molecular identifiers, the study measured how TCR beta repertoire diversity changes with age. Donors were grouped into four age groups: young (average about 15 years), middle-aged (39), aged (roughly 67) and long-lived (approximately 81). Using the same blood draw, the study looked at two additional independent replicas of 1 million unique cDNA reads for two donors, one aged 18 to 29 and the other aged 80 or older.

Here is what the overall study found, with its caveats: Because donor CMV infection status was unknown, age-related changes in expanded clonotypes were potentially confounded. Estimates of total diversity based on one million sequenced T cells were regarded as lower bounds and as underestimates. The long-lived group showed more naive CD4+ T cells, fewer expanded clones and increased TCR diversity than the aged group, suggesting age selection. As age increased, observed TCR beta diversity per million T cells dropped in a roughly linear way, and a significant reduction was already evident by age around 41. The percentage of naive T cells measured by flow cytometry correlated strongly with observed TCR beta diversity. Because profiling used bulk unsorted PBMCs, naive and antigen-experienced compartments could not be compared conclusively.

CDR1 and CDR2 are drawn from the germline V gene: SGDLS, YYNGEE. The CDR3, cysteine through phenylalanine, is 15 amino acids long. The kept DNA is CDR3 alone, 45 bases in frame from the first base. Trimming costs V 4 bases and J 4 bases, and their ends lie 15 bases apart. Libraries came from 5' RACE. The instrument was an Illumina HiSeq 2500. A second PCR of roughly 7 to 12 cycles was run with a J-beta primer mix and a sample-barcoded 5' primer. A unique molecular identifier was introduced onto each TCR beta cDNA molecule by a template-switch 5' adaptor carrying 12 random nucleotides. Each sample yielded at least 2.5 million CDR3-containing paired-end reads. First-strand cDNA was synthesized from all RNA with the Mint cDNA synthesis kit, primed by a TRBC-specific oligonucleotide. Following uracil-DNA glycosylase treatment, all cDNA underwent a first 18-cycle PCR with the universal primers M1SS and BC2_uni_R. On the authors' methods: Normalization of each sample was performed by random selection of 1 million high-quality reads, each carrying a distinct molecular identifier. Reads with shared molecular identifiers were discarded instead of being binned into consensus sequences. MiTCR, with a Q25 quality threshold and the strictest error-elimination algorithm, was used for CDR3 identification, clonotype clustering and error correction. A nonparametric unseen species model using Euler transformation provided a lower-bound estimate of total TCR beta diversity. TCRdb's own reprocessing of the public reads used fastp at Q25 and MiXCR and kept productive beta chains. Every distinct CDR3 protein forms one entry, paired with its most common genes and DNA. V and J calls and clone size were set by TCRdb, not the authors. This sample gives around 700,000 distinct CDR3 sequences in total; around 25% of them show up just once. The ten largest make up under 9.5% of the sample.

This clonotype was seen a handful of times. The antigen it binds to is not known. Base qualities are missing; no much larger clone stands one base away. The donors were roughly 40 Caucasian individuals from Russia, aged 6 to 90 years, who were systemically healthy. Ten milliliters of peripheral blood were drawn from each donor into EDTA-treated Vacutainer tubes. PBMCs were isolated by Ficoll-Paque density-gradient centrifugation, with at least 6 million obtained per sample. Total RNA was extracted from PBMCs with Trizol reagent, with at least 5.5 micrograms obtained per sample. The percentages of naive CD45RAhigh/CD27high T cells were determined by flow cytometry on a PBMC aliquot from every donor. These data were likewise used in another study, on T cells of mothers and their children. The second study's paper adds: Nine systemically healthy Caucasian individuals, comprising three mothers and their six children, were included as donors. cDNA synthesis consumed the entire amount of extracted RNA, loaded at 1.5 ug RNA in each 15 ul reaction. In the second PCR, the M1S primer introduced both the sample barcodes and 2-4 random nucleotides. Over 9 million TCR beta CDR3 reads came from each mother, compared with millions of reads from each child. Thymic selection similarly shapes TCR recombination output in related and unrelated pairs, with minor effect from inherited differences. Normalized repertoire overlap was always found to be slightly, but never significantly, higher in related mother-child pairs than in unrelated mother-child pairs. With a sensitivity of approximately 100 clones per million clonotypes, no persistent microchimeric T cell clones were detected. To look for features that set related mother-child pairs apart from unrelated individuals, the researchers ran deep NGS to compare the TCR beta repertoires of mothers and children. On average, the children were about 12 +/- 4 years old, while the mothers were approximately 41 +/- 4 years old. After adapter ligation was performed with NEBNext reagents, the libraries were sequenced on an Illumina HiSeq 2000 with 100+100 nt paired-end reads. To prevent cross-contamination, the mother and child libraries were prepared a month apart and were sequenced in separate runs. Between about 500,000 and 2,100,000 distinct TCR beta clonotypes were identified per donor. Naive TCR beta clonotypes were estimated from low-frequency clonotypes matched to each donor's FACS-determined naive share, without sorting.

This clonotype originated in a boy aged 5-17 years in good health. The specimen was blood. The chain is assembled from TRBV9 and TRBJ2-1; a tentative D call is TRBD2 (6 bases match). CDR3 reads: CASSTYSGTYNEQFF. The DNA is TGTGCCAGCAGCACCTATAGCGGAACTTACAATGAGCAGTTCTTC.